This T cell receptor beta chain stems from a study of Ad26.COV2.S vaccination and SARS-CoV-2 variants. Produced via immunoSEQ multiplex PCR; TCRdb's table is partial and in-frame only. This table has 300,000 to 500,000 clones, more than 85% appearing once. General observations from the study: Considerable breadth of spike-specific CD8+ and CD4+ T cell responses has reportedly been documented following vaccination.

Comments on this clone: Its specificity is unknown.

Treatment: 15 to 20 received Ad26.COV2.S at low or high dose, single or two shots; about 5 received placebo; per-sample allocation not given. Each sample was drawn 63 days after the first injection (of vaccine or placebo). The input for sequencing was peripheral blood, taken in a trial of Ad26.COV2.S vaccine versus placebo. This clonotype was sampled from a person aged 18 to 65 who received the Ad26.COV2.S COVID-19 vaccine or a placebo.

The CDR3 sequence is CASSYSKDSPLHF. The CDR3, as DNA: TGTGCCAGCAGTTACTCGAAAGATTCACCCCTCCACTTT. V gene TRBV6-5 combines with J gene TRBJ1-6; D uncertain. V lost 0 bases to trimming and J lost 8 bases, with 5 bases between them. CDR1 and CDR2 from the germline V gene are MNHEY and SVGAGI. The CDR3 consists of 13 residues.